The clone carrying this TCR beta chain turned up a few times. Antigen unknown. Being one base from a much bigger clone, this may be a read error. This record belongs to a study of CD8+CD57+ T cells in acquired aplastic anemia. Study-wide context: The DNA of sorted CD4+ and CD8+ cells averaged 3.2 ug.

TCR beta VDJ and CDR3 profiling used genomic DNA as template. MiXCR was run by TCRdb on the reads, yielding one entry per CDR3 protein. The table includes about 160,000 distinct CDR3 sequences, around 47% detected once. The V gene's germline CDR1 is DFQATT and CDR2 SNEGSKA (reference sequence). Trimming left V 6 bases short and J 10 bases short, with 18 bases between. The CDR3 is 12 amino acids. Regarding the study as a whole: No significant difference in CD8+ Simpson's diversity was found between patients and controls. Patients and controls shared about 30 CD8+ CDR3 sequences.

Only patients with CD8+CD57+ cell expansion on flow cytometry were chosen for sequencing. The V and J genes are TRBV20-1 and TRBJ1-1, with a possible D match to TRBD1 (5 bases). The sequenced material came from sorted CD4+, CD8+, or CD8+CD57+ T cells (not recorded which) from PBMCs. The receptor was derived from a human donor with aplastic anemia. The CDR3 is CSASRQGPGAFF. CDR3 sequence (DNA): TGCAGTGCCTCCCGGCAGGGCCCTGGAGCTTTCTTT.